These T cell receptor beta chains were read from a single sample in a study of blood T cell repertoires in COVID-19. Some clones are missing from TCRdb's copy, which holds only in-frame ones; the method was immunoSEQ multiplex PCR. The sample carries 90,000 or so clones, around 87% recorded once. The sample taken for sequencing was peripheral blood. These TCRs come from a human donor in a cohort sampled during active COVID-19. CDR3s include the opening cysteine and the closing phenylalanine or tryptophan. Each record gives: clone size, V gene, J gene, D gene, CDR3 protein, CDR3 DNA. A D gene is named only where the DNA matches it firmly. Clone size, where shown, is once, few, many, or a class for clones that have expanded.

>NA|TRBV19|TRBJ2-2|TRBD1
CASSPRDRGRELFF
TGTGCCAGTAGTCCGCGGGACAGGGGACGGGAGCTGTTTTTT
>once|TRBV11-2|TRBJ2-5|TRBD2
CASSLTRGGLETQYF
TGTGCCAGCAGCTTAACACGGGGGGGCCTGGAGACCCAGTACTTC
>NA|TRBV5-1|TRBJ2-1|TRBD1
CASSARDRTYNEQFF
TGCGCCAGCAGCGCCCGGGACAGGACATACAATGAGCAGTTCTTC
>NA|TRBV10-3|TRBJ2-7|NA
CAIAAGYEQYF
TGTGCCATCGCGGCGGGGTACGAGCAGTACTTC
>many|TRBV4-1|TRBJ2-1|TRBD1
CASSNRGNEQFF
TGCGCCAGCAGCAACAGGGGCAATGAGCAGTTCTTC
>NA|TRBV6-6|TRBJ2-7|TRBD1
CASSYPTGTGREEQYF
TGTGCCAGCAGTTACCCCACCGGGACAGGGAGGGAAGAGCAGTACTTC
>NA|TRBV28|TRBJ1-1|TRBD1
CASSSQGMNTEAFF
TGTGCCAGCAGTTCACAGGGGATGAACACTGAAGCTTTCTTT
>NA|TRBV5-4|TRBJ1-1|TRBD1
CASSRQGRPQSNTEAFF
TGTGCCAGCAGTCGACAGGGGCGGCCACAATCGAACACTGAAGCTTTCTTT
>once|TRBV7-3|TRBJ2-1|TRBD2
CASRLAGGPNEQFF
TGTGCCAGCAGACTAGCGGGGGGGCCGAATGAGCAGTTCTTC
>few|TRBV7-9|TRBJ2-1|TRBD1
CASSLAGGGEQFF
TGTGCCAGCAGCTTAGCAGGGGGCGGTGAGCAGTTCTTC
>NA|TRBV25-1|TRBJ1-6|TRBD1
CASSELQGNSPLHF
TGTGCCAGCAGTGAACTACAGGGGAATTCACCCCTCCACTTT
>NA|TRBV7-2|TRBJ1-2|NA
CASSLAGSQGYGYTF
TGTGCCAGCAGCTTAGCCGGCAGTCAGGGCTATGGCTACACCTTC
>NA|TRBV4-1|TRBJ1-5|TRBD1
CASSQGTGGNQPQHF
TGCGCCAGCAGCCAAGGAACAGGGGGGAATCAGCCCCAGCATTTT
>NA|TRBV2|TRBJ2-1|NA
CASNLGGAHNEQFF
TGTGCCAGCAATCTGGGGGGGGCCCACAATGAGCAGTTCTTC
>NA|TRBV5-1|TRBJ2-1|NA
CASSLVVRASYNEQFF
TGCGCCAGCAGCTTGGTCGTGAGGGCCTCCTACAATGAGCAGTTCTTC
>NA|TRBV7-9|TRBJ2-7|NA
CASSSGRGLYEQYF
TGTGCCAGCAGCTCGGGACGGGGACTGTACGAGCAGTACTTC
>NA|TRBV9|TRBJ2-3|TRBD1
CASSVGTGTTDTQYF
TGTGCCAGCAGCGTAGGGACAGGGACCACAGATACGCAGTATTTT
>NA|TRBV5-4|TRBJ2-4|TRBD1
CASSLERGGADIQYF
TGTGCCAGCAGCTTGGAGAGAGGGGGCGCGGACATTCAGTACTTC
>NA|TRBV7-9|TRBJ2-1|NA
CASSFLDRYNEQFF
TGTGCCAGCAGCTTCTTGGACAGATACAATGAGCAGTTCTTC
>NA|TRBV28|TRBJ2-7|NA
CASSPRGGGREEQYF
TGTGCCAGCAGTCCCCGGGGTGGGGGGAGAGAAGAGCAGTACTTC
>NA|TRBV27|TRBJ2-5|TRBD1
CASSSYRDRAGGETQYF
TGTGCCAGCAGTTCCTACCGGGACAGGGCTGGTGGGGAGACCCAGTACTTC
>NA|TRBV11-2|TRBJ2-3|NA
CASSSTADTQYF
TGTGCCAGCAGCTCCACTGCCGATACGCAGTATTTT
>NA|TRBV19|TRBJ1-1|NA
CASSIDRGVYTEAFF
TGTGCCAGTAGTATAGATCGCGGGGTGTACACTGAAGCTTTCTTT
>NA|TRBV18|TRBJ2-2|TRBD2
CASSPTLVASGVNTGELFF
TGTGCCAGCTCACCAACCTTGGTAGCTAGCGGGGTGAACACCGGGGAGCTGTTTTTT